The next 8 T cell receptor beta chains were all read from a single sample in a study of T cells in localized non-small cell lung cancer. Clones were read by immunoSEQ multiplex PCR, and TCRdb kept only the in-frame ones, dropping some. This table holds some 2,400 clones, roughly a quarter found once. This specimen was lung tumor tissue, taken before any cancer treatment. These TCRs come from a male donor at least 60 years old with stage III squamous cell lung carcinoma.

This clone was seen a handful of times. J is TRBJ2-7 and V is TRBV9; 14 nucleotides line up with TRBD2. From germline, CDR1 is SGDLS and CDR2 YYNGEE. The ends lost 3 bases at V and 3 bases at J; junction bases unmatched: 8. The CDR3 runs 17 residues. The DNA for the CDR3 is TGTGCCAGCAGCGCTACCGGGACTAGCGGGAGCGGCTACGAGCAGTACTTC. The encoded protein is CASSATGTSGSGYEQYF.

V usage is TRBV11-3 and J usage is TRBJ2-1, with 8 bases that match TRBD2. V lost 0 bases to trimming and J lost 3 bases; unmatched junction nucleotides: 7. This CDR3 is 17 amino acids long. CDR1 is SGHNT and CDR2 is YENEEA in the germline V gene. The CDR3 protein is CASSLDQGLGFYNEQFF. The DNA of the CDR3 is TGTGCCAGCAGCTTAGATCAGGGACTAGGTTTCTACAATGAGCAGTTCTTC.

The chain carries TRBV11-3 and TRBJ2-5; D is undetermined. This CDR3 is built from 14 residues. Trimming removed 2 bases at V and 3 bases at J, with 10 bases between. CDR1 and CDR2 (germline): SGHNT, YENEEA. CDR3 residues: CASSLSGGKETQYF. The CDR3 bases are TGTGCCAGCAGCTTATCCGGCGGAAAAGAGACCCAGTACTTC.

This clone has only a few counts. The chain uses TRBV6-8 and TRBJ2-7, with D possibly being TRBD1 (6 bases). The germline V gene has CDR1 MNHGY and CDR2 SAAAGT. The CDR3 consists of 13 residues. V was pared by 2 bases and J by 4 bases, with 9 bases between. The CDR3 loop reads CASSYDRTYEQYF. Written as DNA, the CDR3 is TGTGCCAGCAGTTACGACAGGACTTACGAGCAGTACTTC.

V is TRBV28 and J is TRBJ2-2, with a weak D call TRBD2 (6 bases). Trimming stripped 6 bases from V and 1 base from J, with 18 bases between. This CDR3 region has 17 residues. Germline CDR1 MDHEN, CDR2 SYDVKM. CDR3 amino acids: CASSSRQAGKNTGELFF. DNA for the CDR3: TGTGCCAGCAGCTCGCGCCAGGCGGGGAAGAACACCGGGGAGCTGTTTTTT.

This clone was seen a handful of times. The chain has TRBV12-5 and TRBJ2-7; TRBD2 is a possible D gene (7 bases). The CDR3 loop spans 11 amino acids. Germline lookup yields CDR1 LGHNT and CDR2 FRNRAP. CDR3 nucleotides: TGTGCCAGCGGGGACAACTACGAGCAGTACTTC. Protein: CASGDNYEQYF. The variable domain in full, with the rest retrieved from reference TRBV12-5 and TRBJ2-7, is DARVTQTPRHKVTEMGQEVTMRCQPILGHNTVFWYRQTMMQGLELLAYFRNRAPLDDSGMPKDRFSAEMPDATLATLKIQPSEPRDSAVYFCASGDNYEQYFGPGTRLTVT.

This clone is large (0.1 to 1%). The chain combines TRBV11-3 with TRBJ1-3, with D possibly matching TRBD1 (6 bases). Trimming removed 5 bases from V and 0 bases from J, with 17 bases in between. Germline V gene data show CDR1 as SGHNT and CDR2 as YENEEA. The CDR3 is 17 amino acids. The CDR3 sequence: CASSPNEGHHSGNTIYF. Here the CDR3 DNA reads TGTGCCAGCAGCCCCAATGAGGGACACCACTCTGGAAACACCATATATTTT.

The chain uses TRBV30 and TRBJ1-3; D is unresolved. This CDR3 spans 14 amino acids. Trimming pared 4 bases from V and 0 bases from J, leaving 10 bases between. Germline V lookup: CDR1 GTSNPN, CDR2 SVGIG (reference sequence). CDR3 sequence: CAWTKQRSGNTIYF. CDR3 DNA sequence: TGTGCCTGGACGAAACAACGCTCTGGAAACACCATATATTTT.